The T cell receptor beta chain under discussion was sequenced for a study of blood T cell repertoires in COVID-19. Germline V gene data show CDR1 as SGDLS and CDR2 as YYNGEE. The CDR3 runs 15 residues. V lost 3 bases to trimming and J lost 7 bases; unmatched junction nucleotides: 10. Original methodology: Amplifying reference gene primers gave estimates of nucleated cell counts. Assay: immunoSEQ multiplex PCR; the TCRdb copy retains only in-frame clones and omits some. From that table come the V and J calls and clone size; the DNA was used to work out D and trimming. The table records some 390,000 clones, around 87% of them present only once.

The material sequenced was peripheral blood. The sequence came from a woman aged 55-69 years with COVID-19, enrolled during active disease. The chain is built from TRBV9 and TRBJ2-1; 7 bases agree with TRBD2. The CDR3 DNA sequence: TGTGCCAGCAGCGCCCATGGGAGCGGGGTAAATGAGCAGTTCTTC. Translating it yields CASSAHGSGVNEQFF.